This TCR beta chain was identified in a study of T cells in Graves' hyperthyroidism and ophthalmopathy. General observations from the study: From stable hyperthyroidism, ophthalmopathy was separated by a 13 V-J model. Most clonotypes expanded in thyroid above 0.001 were likewise present in blood.

TCR beta CDR3 sequences were amplified from RNA transcripts. Primed by the HTBI set, a first-round RT-PCR was run on the TCR CDR3. TCRdb ran MiXCR on the multiplex PCR reads and lists one entry per CDR3 protein. The data show 490,000 or so distinct CDR3 sequences, with roughly a sixth seen just once and roughly 29% held by the top ten. The CDR3 has 15 residues. V was clipped by 6 bases and J by 0 bases; unmatched bases: 5. Germline V gene lookup returns CDR1 MNHEY and CDR2 SMNVEV (reference sequence). This clonotype came up a few times. What it binds is not known. J is TRBJ2-3 and V is TRBV27, with 8 bases fitting TRBD1. This sequence originates from a woman aged 30 to 39 with Graves' ophthalmopathy. Sequenced material: blood. The CDR3 sequence: CASRPGQDSTDTQYF. The CDR3 DNA follows: TGTGCCAGCAGACCGGGACAGGACAGCACAGATACGCAGTATTTT.